This is a list of T cell receptor beta chains from one sample in a study of T cell responses to AZD1222 COVID-19 vaccine. The data were produced by immunoSEQ multiplex PCR, yet TCRdb's version contains in-frame clones alone and is incomplete. The sample lists more than 80,000 clones; approximately 85% were seen once. This material consisted of peripheral blood, taken 28 days after the second AZD1222 dose. These receptors all stem from an adult who received the AZD1222 COVID-19 vaccine. Both conserved end residues are part of each CDR3. The D gene is left open where the match is weak. The size field is filled for only some rows; it gives once, few, many or a size class.

J	V	D	size	DNA	CDR3
TRBJ1-2	TRBV28	TRBD1	.	TGTGCCAGCAGTTTCCAGGGGGCGAAATATGGCTACACCTTC	CASSFQGAKYGYTF
TRBJ1-6	TRBV28	.	.	TGTGCCAGCAGGGAGGGGTTTTCACCCCTCCACTTT	CASREGFSPLHF
TRBJ2-3	TRBV25-1	.	.	TGTGCCAGCAGTGAATCCAGAGGGAAGAGCTCTAGCACAGATACGCAGTATTTT	CASSESRGKSSSTDTQYF
TRBJ2-7	TRBV28	.	.	TGTGCCAGCAGTTTAACCTCCCGATACGAGCAGTACTTC	CASSLTSRYEQYF
TRBJ1-1	TRBV24-1	.	.	TGTGCCACCAGTCCCAGGGCGGGCACTGAAGCTTTCTTT	CATSPRAGTEAFF
TRBJ1-2	TRBV11-2	.	once	TGTGCCAGCAGCTTATTCGGGTGGGGATATCAGGATGGCTACACCTTC	CASSLFGWGYQDGYTF
TRBJ1-2	TRBV14	.	.	TGTGCCAGCAGCCTCAGCGCGGGTCCCGGCTACACCTTC	CASSLSAGPGYTF
TRBJ1-3	TRBV19	TRBD1	.	TGTGCCAGTAATAAGAGACAGGGTTCTGGAAACACCATATATTTT	CASNKRQGSGNTIYF
TRBJ1-5	TRBV6-5	TRBD1	.	TGTGCCAGTGCTAGTTGGACAGGGCAGAATCAGCCCCAGCATTTT	CASASWTGQNQPQHF
TRBJ1-1	TRBV5-1	.	few	TGCGCCAGCAGCTGGACCCGGCCATCGAACACTGAAGCTTTCTTT	CASSWTRPSNTEAFF
TRBJ2-6	TRBV5-1	.	.	TGCGCCAGCAGCCTCAGGAACGGGGCCAACGTCCTGACTTTC	CASSLRNGANVLTF
TRBJ2-7	TRBV6-5	TRBD2	few	TGTGCCAGCACCAGAAAAGGACTAGCCTACGAGCAGTACTTC	CASTRKGLAYEQYF